The 10 T cell receptor beta chains below all came from one sample that was sequenced in a study of regulatory T cells in long-lasting Graves disease. CDR3 regions were amplified by Arm-PCR using iRepertoire HTBI primers to build TCR beta libraries. TCRdb ran MiXCR on the multiplex PCR reads and lists one entry per CDR3 protein. Among fewer than 450,000 distinct CDR3 sequences listed, less than 25% were seen once. Time point noted: persistent/refractory GD, antithyroid drugs over 5 years with positive TRAb. The TCR library was made from RNA extracted from PBMCs. This specimen consisted of peripheral blood mononuclear cells (PBMCs), obtained when the disease was refractory, from a patient treated with antithyroid drugs. These receptors were taken from a female donor with Graves disease.

At least ten counts were recorded for this clonotype. The J gene is TRBJ1-2, the V gene TRBV20-1; 7 bases fit TRBD1. J lost 4 bases, V lost 0 bases, and 17 bases had no gene match. Germline CDR1 is DFQATT and CDR2 is SNEGSKA (reference sequence). The CDR3 has 18 residues. The CDR3 DNA follows: TGCAGTGCTAGAGATCCGAAGGGGACAGCAACCTCAACCTATGGCTACACCTTC. Its translation is CSARDPKGTATSTYGYTF.

This clonotype was observed many times. The chain joins TRBV7-2 to TRBJ2-7; possible D gene TRBD1, 6 bases. The CDR3 is 14 amino acids. Germline values: CDR1 SGHTA, CDR2 FQGNSA. Trimming cost V 5 bases and J 6 bases, with 17 bases left between them. This CDR3 reads CASSPRGQGLEQYF. In DNA form, the CDR3 reads TGTGCCAGCAGCCCCCGAGGGCAGGGGCTCGAGCAGTACTTC.

This clonotype has ten or more counts. V is TRBV24-1 and J is TRBJ2-5; D is possibly TRBD1 (6 bases). This CDR3 comprises 13 residues. CDR1 and CDR2 (germline): KGHDR, SFDVKD. V was trimmed by 6 bases and J by 4 bases, leaving 11 bases between them. In DNA, the CDR3 is TGTGCCACCAGTAGGAAAGGGGGAGAGACCCAGTACTTC. Encoded protein: CATSRKGGETQYF.

This clonotype was counted at least ten times. The rearrangement joins TRBV5-5 to TRBJ1-1; D unclear. This CDR3 spans 13 amino acids. Looked up from germline, CDR1 is SGHKS and CDR2 is YYEKEE (reference sequence). Trimming took off 6 bases at V and 5 bases at J, with 14 bases between the two ends. The CDR3 loop is CASISPTKTEAFF. Here the CDR3 DNA reads TGTGCCAGCATTTCCCCAACCAAGACTGAAGCTTTCTTT.

The chain joins TRBV12-3 or TRBV12-4 to TRBJ2-2; 9 positions match TRBD1. Trimming took 5 bases from V and 4 from J; bases not matched to a gene: 14. The CDR3 covers 18 residues. The chain's CDR3 is CASSAPVRDRDLTGELFF. CDR3 bases: TGTGCCAGCAGTGCCCCTGTCCGGGACAGGGACCTCACCGGGGAGCTGTTTTTT.

This clonotype was observed many times. Written as DNA, the CDR3 is TGTGCCAGCAGCCAAGTTCGCACCTCTAATTCACCCCTCCACTTT. Its protein product is CASSQVRTSNSPLHF. This chain connects TRBV3-1 to TRBJ1-6; no clear D. The germline V and J ends were trimmed by 1 base and 6 bases, with 10 bases remaining between them. The CDR3 sequence is 15 residues long. Per the germline V gene, CDR1 is LGHDT and CDR2 is YNNKEL (reference sequence).

The chain joins TRBV29-1 to TRBJ1-1; possibly TRBD1 for D (6 bases). Germline loops: CDR1 SQVTM, CDR2 ANQGSEA. V lost 3 bases, J lost 4 bases, and 18 bases lay in between. The CDR3 totals 15 residues. The CDR3 region has the DNA TGCAGCGTTGATGGGGGCCTAGGGACCGGCACTGAAGCTTTCTTT. Amino acid sequence: CSVDGGLGTGTEAFF.

This clonotype was detected a few times. The chain combines TRBV28 with TRBJ2-2, with D unclear. V dropped 1 base and J dropped 7 bases, with 10 bases sitting between them. CDR1 is MDHEN and CDR2 is SYDVKM in the germline V gene. The CDR3 is made up of 14 amino acids. For the CDR3, the DNA is TGTGCCAGCAGTTTATTAGTGGGTCACGGGGAGCTGTTTTTT. Its protein product is CASSLLVGHGELFF.

The gene calls are TRBV20-1 and TRBJ2-4; perhaps TRBD1 as D (5 bases). CDR3 length: 14 residues. V lost 5 bases and J 2 bases, leaving 13 bases between the germline ends. Germline V gene sequence: CDR1 DFQATT, CDR2 SNEGSKA (reference sequence). CDR3 bases: TGCAGTGCTCCTGGACCAGGGACCAAAAACATTCAGTACTTC. This encodes CSAPGPGTKNIQYF.

In the case of this clonotype: The junction departs from the called germline gene at one end, perhaps through a read error. V usage is TRBV29-1 and J usage is TRBJ2-3; TRBD2 matches at 16 bases. This CDR3 contains 12 residues. The V gene's germline CDR1 is SQVTM and CDR2 ANQGSEA. Written as DNA, the CDR3 is TGCAGCGTTTTCGGGACTAGCGGGAGGGCCACTTTT. This gives the protein CSVFGTSGRATF.